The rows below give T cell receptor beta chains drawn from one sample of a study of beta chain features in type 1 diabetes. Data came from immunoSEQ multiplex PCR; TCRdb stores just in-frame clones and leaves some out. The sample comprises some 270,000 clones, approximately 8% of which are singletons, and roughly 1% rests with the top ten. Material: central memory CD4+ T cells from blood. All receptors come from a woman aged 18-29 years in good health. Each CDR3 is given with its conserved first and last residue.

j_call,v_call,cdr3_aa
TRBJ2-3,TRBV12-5,CASGLVLGFTDTQYF
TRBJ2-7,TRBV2,CASNAGRGGYEQYF
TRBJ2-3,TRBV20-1,CSASLADTQYF
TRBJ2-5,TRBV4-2,CASSRGSTGEVETQYF
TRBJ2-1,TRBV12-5,CASGSGDWDRGWREQFF
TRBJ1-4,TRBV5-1,CASKETGNEKLFF
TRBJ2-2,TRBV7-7,CASSLGADRASTGELFF
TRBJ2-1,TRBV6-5,CASSYNRGRNEQFF
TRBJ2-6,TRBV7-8,CASKQGASGANVLTF
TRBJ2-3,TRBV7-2,CASSQGLGSADTQYF
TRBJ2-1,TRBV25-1,CASSPPLRLQDLSNEQFF
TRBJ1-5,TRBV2,CASTYVGGNQPQHF
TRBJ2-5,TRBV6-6,CASKVPTGQETQYF
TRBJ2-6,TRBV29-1,CSAIGTGGAGANVLTF
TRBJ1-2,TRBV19,CASSKSRQGGYGYTF
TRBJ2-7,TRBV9,CASSPRGRETYEQYF
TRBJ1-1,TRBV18,CASSPSVGFTEAFF
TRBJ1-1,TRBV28,CASSFTGTGRTEAFF
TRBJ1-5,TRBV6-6,CASSLAGVSNQPQHF
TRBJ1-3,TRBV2,CASSDPYQRTARRGNTIYF
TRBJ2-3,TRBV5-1,CASSLTVNTDTQYF
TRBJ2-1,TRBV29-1,CSVVNRRGNNEQFF
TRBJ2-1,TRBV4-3,CASSRSRREWYEQFF
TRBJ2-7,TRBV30,CAWSFPPGGSYEQYF
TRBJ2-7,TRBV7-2,CASSLAHSSYEQYF
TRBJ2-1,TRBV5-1,CASRMTRVDEQFF
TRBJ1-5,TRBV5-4,CASSAGTAPNQPQHF
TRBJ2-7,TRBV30,CAGGQGTGGRSSYEQYF
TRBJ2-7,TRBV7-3,CASSVLAGVVHEQYF
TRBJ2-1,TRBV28,CASIPSGGSSYNEQFF
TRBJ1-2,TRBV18,CASSPDSTTNYGYTF
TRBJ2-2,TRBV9,CASSPWGQNTGELFF
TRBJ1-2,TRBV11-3,CASSLETGNYGYTF
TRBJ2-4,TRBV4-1,CASSLRPGQGGNIQYF
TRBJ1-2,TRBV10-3,CASSATGDYGYTF
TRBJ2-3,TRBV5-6,CASSFWGGAGSTDTQYF
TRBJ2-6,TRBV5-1,CASSFEVAGANVLTF
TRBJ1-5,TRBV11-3,CASSLESRQCAREPQHF
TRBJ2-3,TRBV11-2,CASSSTVAGDTQYF
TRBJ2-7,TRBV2,CASSEDRGLFEQYF
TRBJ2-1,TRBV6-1,CASRLDRGAHNEQFF
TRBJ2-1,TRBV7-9,CASSPGTGALSSYNEQFF
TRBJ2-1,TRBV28,CASSTLGREFF
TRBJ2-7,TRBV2,CASGRVYYEQYF
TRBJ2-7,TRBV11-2,CASSSQGGGRSSYEQYF
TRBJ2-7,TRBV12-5,CASARGQGRYERYF
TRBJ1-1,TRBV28,CASSLVTISEAFF
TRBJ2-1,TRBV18,CASSPGLAGAYGRDEQFF
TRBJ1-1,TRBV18,CASSPQPPLGRRHTEAFF
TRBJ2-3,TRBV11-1,CASSLEGPGTQYF